What follows describes a single T cell receptor beta chain. These data originate in a study of Graves' ophthalmopathy and Graves' hyperthyroidism. CDR3 regions of TCR beta were amplified from RNA transcripts. First-round RT-PCR relied on HTBI primers, and a second-round multiplex PCR came next. TCRdb called the multiplex PCR reads again in MiXCR, with one record for every CDR3 protein. The sample holds almost 750,000 distinct CDR3 sequences, 40% seen once. Germline V gives CDR1 SGHAT, CDR2 FQNNGV. Trimming took 4 bases from V and 4 from J, leaving 16 bases between them. The CDR3 contains 15 residues. Exclusion covered patients with other autoimmune diseases or uncontrolled infections (as well as pregnancy or lactation). Diagnosis used clinical symptoms, serum thyroxine, TRAb, thyroid ultrasound and orbital computed tomography.

The TCR comes from an adult man with Graves' ophthalmopathy. The sequencing sample was made of peripheral blood. The rearrangement links TRBV11-2 to TRBJ1-1; D unresolved. CDR3 amino acids: CASSSSLGVSTEAFF. The CDR3 DNA is TGTGCCAGCAGCTCGAGTCTCGGGGTTAGCACTGAAGCTTTCTTT. Filled out from reference TRBV11-2 and TRBJ1-1, the complete variable domain reads EAGVAQSPRYKIIEKRQSVAFWCNPISGHATLYWYQQILGQGPKLLIQFQNNGVVDDSQLPKDRFSAERLKGVDSTLKIQPAKLEDSAVYLCASSSSLGVSTEAFFGQGTRLTVV.